The 5 T cell receptor beta chains below were found in one sample sequenced in a study of beta chain features in type 1 diabetes (dated by TCRdb to about 2018). Library preparation employed the immunoSEQ multiplex PCR assay. All of the isolated RNA was reverse transcribed with the High Capacity cDNA Reverse Transcription Kit, so expressed TCRB transcripts were sequenced. TCRdb carries this immuneACCESS record with in-frame sequences only. Its versions omit some clonotypes, under half of them owing to an unresolved V gene in the studies checked, with the rest unexplained. In all, the sample holds 200,000 to 250,000 clones, and around 68% of those were seen once. Roughly 0.048% of the sample lies in the top ten. The sequenced sample was naive CD4+ T cells from blood. Sample cell subset or site, as interpreted from the label and publication: true naive CD4+ T cells. The receptors come from a man aged 25-45 years in good health.

This clone has a single count. Written as DNA, the CDR3 is TGTGCCAGCAGCCGGGACTACCTCTCCTACGAGCAGTACTTC. Encoded protein: CASSRDYLSYEQYF. V and J are TRBV14 and TRBJ2-7; 7 bases are a match to TRBD2. The CDR3 runs to 14 residues. Germline CDR1 is SGHDN and CDR2 is FVKESK. Trimming took 4 bases from V and 0 from J; bases not matched to a gene: 3.

V and J are TRBV13 and TRBJ2-7, with 8 bases that match TRBD1. This CDR3 is built from 14 residues. The ends lost 6 bases at V and 2 bases at J; junction bases unmatched: 6. Germline V gene lookup returns CDR1 PRHDT and CDR2 FYEKMQ (reference sequence). The CDR3 region has the DNA TGTGCCAGCAGAAGACAGGGGCAGGCCTACGAGCAGTACTTC. Protein sequence: CASRRQGQAYEQYF.

The chain is built from TRBV5-1 and TRBJ2-3; TRBD2 matches 11 bases. Germline trimming cut 4 bases from V and 4 bases from J; bases unmatched to any gene: 14. Germline V lookup: CDR1 SGHRS, CDR2 YFSETQ. The CDR3 sequence is 18 residues long. The CDR3, as DNA: TGCGCCAGCAGCCCAAGACTAGCGGGGATCTCCGGGCCAGATACGCAGTATTTT. It yields the protein CASSPRLAGISGPDTQYF.

The chain is built from TRBV20-1 and TRBJ2-7; D is perhaps TRBD1 (6 bases). Trimming stripped 6 bases from V and 5 bases from J, with 11 bases between. The CDR3 spans 11 residues. Germline V gene data show CDR1 as DFQATT and CDR2 as SNEGSKA (reference sequence). CDR3 in DNA: TGCAGTGCAGTACAGGGCAACGAGCAGTACTTC. Translated: CSAVQGNEQYF.

This clone came up a few times. The genes are TRBV15 and TRBJ2-7; D may be TRBD1 (6 bases). CDR3 length: 13 amino acids. In germline, CDR1 is LNHNV, CDR2 YYDKDF (reference sequence). Between the trimmed V and J ends, which lost 5 bases and 3 bases, there was a span of 11 bases. The CDR3: CATSLRTVYEQYF. Written as DNA, the CDR3 is TGTGCCACCAGCCTACGGACAGTCTACGAGCAGTACTTC.